The source of this T cell receptor beta chain is a study of memory CD4+ T cells and cytomegalovirus serostatus. As for this clone: Antigen specificity is unknown.

Notes on the study in general: CD4+ memory repertoires contained about 40% of the roughly 150 reported CMV TCRbeta sequences.

Single viable CD3+CD4+CD8-CD45RO+ cells were sorted as the memory CD4+ T cells. Assay: immunoSEQ multiplex PCR; the TCRdb copy retains only in-frame clones and omits some. This sample has 50,000 to 75,000 clones, with around 86% found just once. The CDR3 runs to 15 residues. CDR1 and CDR2 (germline): SGHRS, YFSETQ. The ends were cut back, 4 bases at V and 0 bases at J, with 11 bases in the middle. The J gene is TRBJ1-5, the V gene TRBV5-1; tentative D call: TRBD1 (5 bases). The sequenced sample consisted of memory CD4+ T cells from blood. This clonotype originated in an adult in good health and CMV-seronegative. The CDR3 DNA sequence: TGCGCCAGCAGCCCCTTAGGGGATAGCAATCAGCCCCAGCATTTT. This codes for CASSPLGDSNQPQHF.